The clone carrying this T cell receptor beta chain has just one count. This sample is drawn from a study of blood T cell repertoires in COVID-19. Across the study: Italy, Spain and the United States were the sources of the convalescent and acute COVID-19 samples. PBMCs, B-cell-depleted T cells, or T cells were the source of the cDNA or gDNA that made up the material.

In the source study's methods: From reference gene primer amplification, estimates of nucleated cell counts were derived. Only in-frame clones appear in the TCRdb table, and some are missing; sequencing was by immunoSEQ multiplex PCR. The DNA gave D and trimming, while V, J and clone size come from that table. This sample has some 160,000 clones, with 70% to 90% found just once. There are 15 residues in the CDR3. V shed 0 bases and J shed 4 bases, with 12 bases lying between them. Germline CDR1 reads ENHRY; CDR2 reads SYGVKD. The sample was peripheral blood. The source is a man between 60 and 75 years old with acute or convalescent COVID-19. The chain links TRBV10-3 to TRBJ1-2; the D is unclear. This CDR3 is CAISESGRVTYGYTF. The CDR3 DNA sequence: TGTGCCATCAGTGAGTCGGGCAGAGTAACCTATGGCTACACCTTC.